A selection of T cell receptor beta chains follows, all from one sample in a study of blood T cell repertoires in COVID-19. Method: immunoSEQ multiplex PCR; TCRdb's copy keeps in-frame clones and lacks some. The repertoire holds about 100,000 clones, around four fifths seen once, with roughly 4.4% in the top ten. The sample consisted of peripheral blood. Receptors originate from a human donor in a cohort sampled during active COVID-19. Each CDR3 is given with its conserved first and last residue. A D gene is named only where the DNA matches it firmly. Expanded clones are given a class, and other clones once, few, many or no size at all.

NA | TRBJ2-5 | NA | TRBV5-1 | CASSTRHGSEETQYF | TGCGCCAGCAGCACGAGACACGGTTCGGAAGAGACCCAGTACTTC
NA | TRBJ2-2 | NA | TRBV9 | CASSVWGTPNTGELFF | TGTGCCAGCAGCGTATGGGGGACACCGAACACCGGGGAGCTGTTTTTT
once | TRBJ2-1 | NA | TRBV5-1 | CASNLMGARDNEQFF | TGCGCCAGCAACTTGATGGGGGCGCGGGACAATGAGCAGTTCTTC
NA | TRBJ1-2 | TRBD1 | TRBV7-9 | CASSPQGAEGYGYTF | TGTGCCAGCAGCCCGCAGGGGGCGGAGGGCTATGGCTACACCTTC
NA | TRBJ2-5 | TRBD2 | TRBV25-1 | CASSERAGGYQETQYF | TGTGCCAGCAGTGAAAGGGCGGGGGGGTACCAAGAGACCCAGTACTTC
NA | TRBJ2-7 | NA | TRBV6-5 | CASSYSGTYEQYF | TGTGCCAGCAGTTACTCGGGCACCTACGAGCAGTACTTC
NA | TRBJ1-2 | TRBD1 | TRBV6-2/TRBV6-3 | CASSQPSLTGTSGYTF | TGTGCCAGCAGCCAACCGTCTCTGACAGGGACCTCTGGCTACACCTTC
NA | TRBJ1-1 | TRBD1 | TRBV30 | CAWSAPRGYGAFF | TGTGCCTGGAGTGCTCCCAGGGGGTACGGGGCTTTCTTT
NA | TRBJ2-7 | TRBD2 | TRBV2 | CASSEERGAEEQYF | TGTGCCAGCAGTGAAGAGCGGGGGGCGGAAGAGCAGTACTTC
NA | TRBJ2-7 | NA | TRBV11-2 | CASSSLSGNSYEQYF | TGTGCCAGCAGCTCCCTTAGCGGTAACTCCTACGAGCAGTACTTC
NA | TRBJ1-4 | NA | TRBV19 | CASSRRSDSEKLFF | TGTGCCAGTAGTAGGAGAAGCGACAGTGAAAAACTGTTTTTT
NA | TRBJ2-7 | TRBD1 | TRBV5-1 | CASSTRQGAAYEQYF | TGCGCCAGCAGCACGCGACAGGGGGCAGCCTACGAGCAGTACTTC
NA | TRBJ2-1 | TRBD1 | TRBV5-4 | CASSLDRGAYNEQFF | TGTGCCAGCAGCTTGGACAGGGGAGCCTACAATGAGCAGTTCTTC
NA | TRBJ2-7 | NA | TRBV21-1 | CASSKAGITGVYEQYF | TGTGCCAGCAGCAAAGCAGGCATCACAGGGGTTTACGAGCAGTACTTC
NA | TRBJ1-2 | NA | TRBV3-1/TRBV3-2 | CASRFRGMTYGYTF | TGTGCCAGCAGGTTTCGCGGTATGACCTATGGCTACACCTTC
NA | TRBJ2-1 | NA | TRBV2 | CASSGEGRTYNEQFF | TGTGCCAGCAGTGGTGAAGGGAGGACCTACAATGAGCAGTTCTTC
NA | TRBJ2-7 | TRBD1 | TRBV6-2/TRBV6-3 | CASSSPGQGAYEQYF | TGTGCCAGCAGCTCCCCGGGACAGGGAGCCTACGAGCAGTACTTC
NA | TRBJ2-5 | TRBD1 | TRBV2 | CASSQTGGAFQETQYF | TGTGCCAGCAGCCAGACAGGGGGCGCGTTTCAAGAGACCCAGTACTTC
NA | TRBJ1-5 | TRBD1 | TRBV28 | CASHGTGVRSNQPQHF | TGTGCCAGCCACGGGACAGGGGTGAGAAGCAATCAGCCCCAGCATTTT
NA | TRBJ1-5 | NA | TRBV9 | CASSVWGVDQPQHF | TGTGCCAGCAGCGTATGGGGCGTCGATCAGCCCCAGCATTTT
few | TRBJ2-7 | NA | TRBV7-2 | CASSLVAGPLLEQYF | TGTGCCAGCAGCTTAGTGGCGGGACCGCTTCTCGAGCAGTACTTC
NA | TRBJ1-3 | NA | TRBV25-1 | CASSGGNTIYF | TGTGCCAGCAGTGGCGGGAACACCATATATTTT
NA | TRBJ1-2 | NA | TRBV15 | CATSRSRGDGYTF | TGTGCCACCAGCAGGTCCCGGGGGGATGGCTACACCTTC
few | TRBJ1-6 | NA | TRBV5-1 | CASSSREESPLHF | TGCGCCAGCAGCTCCCGGGAGGAATCACCCCTCCACTTT
NA | TRBJ2-2 | NA | TRBV7-2 | CASSLQGNTGELFF | TGTGCCAGCAGCTTACAGGGGAACACCGGGGAGCTGTTTTTT
NA | TRBJ1-1 | NA | TRBV6-5 | CASSNTRRGATEAFF | TGTGCCAGCAGTAATACGCGACGGGGGGCCACTGAAGCTTTCTTT
NA | TRBJ2-1 | TRBD1 | TRBV11-3 | CASKGADSYNEQFF | TGTGCCAGCAAGGGGGCCGACTCCTACAATGAGCAGTTCTTC
NA | TRBJ2-1 | TRBD2 | TRBV5-4 | CASREGLAGNYEQFF | TGTGCCAGCAGGGAGGGACTAGCGGGAAACTATGAGCAGTTCTTC
NA | TRBJ2-5 | TRBD2 | TRBV4-1 | CASSPTQGLAQETQYF | TGCGCCAGCAGCCCAACCCAGGGACTAGCGCAAGAGACCCAGTACTTC
NA | TRBJ2-7 | TRBD1 | TRBV2 | CASSEVSRDRDRGSYEQYF | TGTGCCAGCAGTGAGGTCTCCCGGGACAGGGATCGGGGGAGCTACGAGCAGTACTTC
NA | TRBJ2-5 | TRBD2 | TRBV18 | CASSPGELSGGETETQYF | TGTGCCAGCTCACCGGGTGAGCTTAGCGGGGGGGAAACGGAGACCCAGTACTTC
NA | TRBJ2-6 | NA | TRBV19 | CASSIGTGSGANVLTF | TGTGCCAGTAGTATAGGTACTGGCTCTGGGGCCAACGTCCTGACTTTC
NA | TRBJ2-3 | TRBD2 | TRBV7-2 | CASSSLAGAPDTQYF | TGTGCCAGCAGCTCTCTAGCGGGGGCCCCAGATACGCAGTATTTT
NA | TRBJ2-5 | TRBD1 | TRBV30 | CARRDRGRETQYF | TGTGCCCGCCGGGACAGGGGGCGAGAGACCCAGTACTTC
NA | TRBJ2-3 | NA | TRBV6-5 | CASKRDSRTDTQYF | TGTGCCAGCAAACGGGACTCCCGCACAGATACGCAGTATTTT
NA | TRBJ2-3 | TRBD2 | TRBV4-3 | CASSATSGTDTQYF | TGCGCCAGCAGCGCTACTAGCGGCACAGATACGCAGTATTTT
once | TRBJ2-5 | TRBD1 | TRBV6-5 | CASIFSDREETQYF | TGTGCCAGCATCTTTTCCGACAGGGAAGAGACCCAGTACTTC
NA | TRBJ2-7 | TRBD1 | TRBV6-6 | CASSGRGQGSYEQYF | TGTGCCAGCAGTGGGCGGGGACAGGGAAGTTACGAGCAGTACTTC
NA | TRBJ2-1 | TRBD2 | TRBV9 | CASSVALGLAGGNEQFF | TGTGCCAGCAGCGTAGCCCTTGGACTAGCGGGGGGCAATGAGCAGTTCTTC
once | TRBJ1-2 | NA | TRBV29-1 | CSVEVGPNYGYTF | TGCAGCGTTGAAGTGGGCCCTAACTATGGCTACACCTTC
NA | TRBJ2-2 | NA | TRBV6-1 | CASSEQGGDTGELFF | TGTGCCAGCAGTGAACAGGGCGGGGACACCGGGGAGCTGTTTTTT
NA | TRBJ2-1 | TRBD1 | TRBV28 | CASSLPGTGAYNEQFF | TGTGCCAGCAGTCTCCCCGGGACAGGGGCCTACAATGAGCAGTTCTTC
NA | TRBJ1-5 | TRBD1 | TRBV7-2 | CASTPGQGERPQHF | TGTGCCAGCACCCCGGGACAGGGCGAAAGGCCCCAGCATTTT
NA | TRBJ2-7 | NA | TRBV18 | CASSPQGGYEQYF | TGTGCCAGCTCACCACAAGGGGGCTACGAGCAGTACTTC
NA | TRBJ1-1 | NA | TRBV19 | CASSMQGSMNTEAFF | TGTGCCAGTAGTATGCAGGGTAGCATGAACACTGAAGCTTTCTTT
once | TRBJ2-6 | NA | TRBV5-1 | CASTETPGANVLTF | TGCGCCAGCACCGAGACACCTGGGGCCAACGTCCTGACTTTC
NA | TRBJ2-3 | NA | TRBV28 | CASSSPLPGNTDTQYF | TGTGCCAGCAGTTCACCTTTGCCGGGAAACACAGATACGCAGTATTTT
NA | TRBJ2-7 | TRBD1 | TRBV28 | CASRPRDRYYEQYF | TGTGCCAGCAGACCCCGGGACAGGTACTACGAGCAGTACTTC
once | TRBJ2-1 | NA | TRBV4-1 | CASSRGGRPYNEQFF | TGCGCCAGCAGCCGAGGAGGGAGGCCCTACAATGAGCAGTTCTTC
once | TRBJ1-1 | NA | TRBV12-3/TRBV12-4 | CASSRRVDTEAFF | TGTGCCAGCAGTCGACGGGTTGACACTGAAGCTTTCTTT
NA | TRBJ2-5 | NA | TRBV19 | CASSIRTEGTQYF | TGTGCCAGTAGTATCCGGACAGAGGGAACCCAGTACTTC
once | TRBJ2-7 | NA | TRBV5-1 | CASSLDRTFSYEQYF | TGCGCCAGCAGCTTGGACAGGACCTTCTCCTACGAGCAGTACTTC
NA | TRBJ2-4 | NA | TRBV7-8 | CASSAPLLRTQLAKNIQYF | TGTGCCAGCAGCGCCCCGTTGCTCCGGACTCAACTAGCCAAAAACATTCAGTACTTC
NA | TRBJ2-1 | TRBD2 | TRBV6-2/TRBV6-3 | CASSYSASGGIYNEQFF | TGTGCCAGCAGTTACTCCGCCAGCGGGGGGATCTACAATGAGCAGTTCTTC